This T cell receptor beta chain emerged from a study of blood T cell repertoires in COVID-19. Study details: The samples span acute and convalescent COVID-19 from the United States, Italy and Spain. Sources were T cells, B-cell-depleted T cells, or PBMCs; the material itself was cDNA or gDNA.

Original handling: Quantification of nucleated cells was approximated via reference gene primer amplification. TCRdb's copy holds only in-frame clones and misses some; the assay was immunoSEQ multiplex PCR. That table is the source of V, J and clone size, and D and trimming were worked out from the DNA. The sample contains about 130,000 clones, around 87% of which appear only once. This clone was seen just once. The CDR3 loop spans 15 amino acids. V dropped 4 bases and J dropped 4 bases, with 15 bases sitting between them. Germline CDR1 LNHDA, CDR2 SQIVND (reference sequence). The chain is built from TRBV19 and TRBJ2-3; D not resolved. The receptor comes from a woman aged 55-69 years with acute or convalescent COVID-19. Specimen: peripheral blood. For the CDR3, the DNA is TGTGCCAGTAGTAGAGGCCCCGATCGGGCAGATACGCAGTATTTT. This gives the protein CASSRGPDRADTQYF. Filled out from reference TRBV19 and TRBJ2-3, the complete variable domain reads DGGITQSPKYLFRKEGQNVTLSCEQNLNHDAMYWYRQDPGQGLRLIYYSQIVNDFQKGDIAEGYSVSREKKESFPLTVTSAQKNPTAFYLCASSRGPDRADTQYFGPGTRLTVL.